The 24 T cell receptor beta chains below come from one sample, sequenced in a study of blood T cell repertoires in COVID-19. Measured with immunoSEQ multiplex PCR; TCRdb has only the in-frame clones, and not every one. Of around 360,000 clones listed, around 87% are singletons. The sequencing input was PBMCs or T cells enriched from blood (not recorded which). These receptors all come from a man aged 40-50 years in a cohort exposed to, infected with or recovered from COVID-19 (not recorded which).

The chain recombines TRBV5-4 with TRBJ2-7; TRBD1 is a possible D gene (6 bases). The CDR3 spans 15 residues. Germline V CDR1 and CDR2: SGHNT, YYREEE (reference sequence). V gave up 0 bases and J gave up 2 bases, with 12 bases separating them. CDR3 bases: TGTGCCAGCAGCTTGGATCAGGGGCCGGCCTACGAGCAGTACTTC. Protein sequence: CASSLDQGPAYEQYF.

This rearrangement joins TRBV12-3 or TRBV12-4 to TRBJ1-2; no clear D. The CDR3 has 13 residues. The ends were cut back, 4 bases at V and 3 bases at J, with 9 bases in the middle. In DNA form, the CDR3 reads TGTGCCAGCAGTTACCGCCAGTACTATGGCTACACCTTC. This gives the protein CASSYRQYYGYTF.

In nucleotides, the CDR3 is TGTGCCTGCACAGGGGAGTATAATTCACCCCTCCACTTT. Protein product: CACTGEYNSPLHF. The V and J genes are TRBV30 and TRBJ1-6, with 7 bases matching TRBD1. The CDR3 runs 13 residues. Germline CDR1 GTSNPN, CDR2 SVGIG (reference sequence). Trimming took 6 bases from V and 4 from J; bases not matched to a gene: 3. The full variable domain, with the rest looked up from reference TRBV30 and TRBJ1-6, is SQTIHQWPATLVQPVGSPLSLECTVEGTSNPNLYWYRQAAGRGLQLLFYSVGIGQISSEVPQNLSASRPQDRQFILSSKKLLLSDSGFYLCACTGEYNSPLHFGNGTRLTVT.

This clone was recorded a few times. The chain recombines TRBV5-1 with TRBJ2-2; TRBD1 matches at 8 bases. This CDR3 spans 15 amino acids. Germline assignment: CDR1 SGHRS and CDR2 YFSETQ. Losses at the gene ends were 2 bases for V and 4 bases for J; bases not matched to a gene: 4. The CDR3 DNA reads TGCGCCAGCAGCTTAAGGACAGGGTTCACCGGGGAGCTGTTTTTT. Amino acids: CASSLRTGFTGELFF.

The rearrangement joins TRBV25-1 to TRBJ1-3, with 10 bases matching TRBD1. In germline, CDR1 is MGHDK, CDR2 SYGVNS. After removal of 4 bases from V and 1 base from J, the junction contained 10 bases not matched to a gene. This CDR3 comprises 18 residues. The DNA of the CDR3 is TGTGCCAGCAGTGCCACCGGGACAGGGGTTAGTTCTGGAAACACCATATATTTT. This codes for CASSATGTGVSSGNTIYF.

The chain combines TRBV10-3 with TRBJ1-1, with 7 bases that match TRBD1. The CDR3 has 14 residues. V shed 3 bases and J 1 base; nucleotides not matched to a gene: 2. Germline CDR1 ENHRY, CDR2 SYGVKD. The CDR3 is CAISDRTGNTEAFF. The CDR3 region has the DNA TGTGCCATCAGTGATCGGACAGGGAACACTGAAGCTTTCTTT.

V is TRBV19 and J is TRBJ2-7; the D gene is possibly TRBD1 (5 bases). The germline CDR1 and CDR2 sequences are LNHDA and SQIVND (reference sequence). Trimming removed 2 bases at V and 4 bases at J, with 9 bases between. CDR3 length equals 13 residues. The CDR3 DNA follows: TGTGCCAGTAGTATATCAGGGTCGTACGAGCAGTACTTC. Protein sequence: CASSISGSYEQYF.

V gene TRBV24-1 combines with J gene TRBJ1-4; D remains unclear. The V gene's germline CDR1 is KGHDR and CDR2 SFDVKD. The ends were cut back, 3 bases at V and 6 bases at J, with 13 bases in the middle. CDR3 length equals 15 residues. The CDR3 DNA follows: TGTGCCACCAGTGATCCAACTTCGGCGGATGAAAAACTGTTTTTT. It is translated as CATSDPTSADEKLFF.

The chain couples TRBV29-1 to TRBJ2-4, with 7 nucleotides matching TRBD1. The V gene's germline CDR1 is SQVTM and CDR2 ANQGSEA. The CDR3 runs 15 residues. V lost 6 bases, J lost 8 bases, and 16 bases stayed unmatched. DNA of the CDR3: TGCAGCGTCGAAAATGGGAGACAGGGATCAGACATTCAGTACTTC. Translated, it gives CSVENGRQGSDIQYF. Variable domain in full (rest from reference TRBV29-1 and TRBJ2-4): SAVISQKPSRDICQRGTSLTIQCQVDSQVTMMFWYRQQPGQSLTLIATANQGSEATYESGFVIDKFPISRPNLTFSTLTVSNMSPEDSSIYLCSVENGRQGSDIQYFGAGTRLSVL.

V gene TRBV5-4 combines with J gene TRBJ1-2; no definite D call. Germline V gives CDR1 SGHNT, CDR2 YYREEE (reference sequence). This CDR3 contains 15 residues. With 0 bases removed from V and 7 bases from J, the gap between germline ends came to 16 bases. The CDR3, as DNA: TGTGCCAGCAGCTTGGTGCAGGTTGGGTTGGGTGGCTACACCTTC. Translating it yields CASSLVQVGLGGYTF.

V is TRBV5-6 and J is TRBJ2-7; 10 nucleotides agree with TRBD2. The germline V gene has CDR1 SGHDT and CDR2 YYEEEE. V lost 0 bases and J lost 5; bases outside the gene matches: 5. This CDR3 has 15 amino acids. The CDR3 is CASSLVASGRNEQYF. The CDR3 DNA is TGTGCCAGCAGCTTGGTTGCTAGCGGGAGAAACGAGCAGTACTTC.

V and J are TRBV28 and TRBJ2-2; D is possibly TRBD1 (6 bases). Germline loops: CDR1 MDHEN, CDR2 SYDVKM. The CDR3 covers 15 residues. Trimming removed 5 bases at V and 5 bases at J, with 15 bases between. The CDR3 bases are TGTGCCAGCAGTACCCCGACAGGTGGGACCGGGGAGCTGTTTTTT. It specifies CASSTPTGGTGELFF.

This chain joins TRBV13 and TRBJ2-2, with 13 bases identical to TRBD2. Germline V gene lookup returns CDR1 PRHDT and CDR2 FYEKMQ (reference sequence). The CDR3 runs 17 residues. The V and J ends lost 4 bases and 3 bases, in that order; junction bases with no gene match: 5. The CDR3 is CASSSRTSGSDTGELFF. In DNA form, the CDR3 reads TGTGCCAGCAGCTCCCGGACTAGCGGGAGTGACACCGGGGAGCTGTTTTTT.

This clone was picked up one time. The sample contains more than one DNA sequence encoding this CDR3. The chain is built from TRBV2 and TRBJ2-5, with D unresolved. Germline-derived CDR1 and CDR2 are SNHLY and FYNNEI. Deletions cut 3 bases from V and 5 bases from J, with 10 bases between. This CDR3 contains 13 residues. The CDR3 bases are TGTGCCAGCAGTGACTCGGAGTTGGAGACCCAGTACTTC. Its protein is CASSDSELETQYF.

This clone came up a few times. Written as DNA, the CDR3 is TGTGCCAGCAGGGGCAGGGAAAATGATTCCTACGAGCAGTACTTC. It translates to CASRGRENDSYEQYF. J is TRBJ2-7 and V is TRBV2; possibly TRBD1 for D (5 bases). The germline V and J ends were trimmed by 6 bases and 1 base, with 16 bases remaining between them. The CDR3 runs to 15 residues. Looked up from germline, CDR1 is SNHLY and CDR2 is FYNNEI.

This CDR3 is CASSGPLLGSSPLHF. In DNA form, the CDR3 reads TGTGCCAGCAGTGGCCCACTTCTTGGTAGTTCACCCCTCCACTTT. The chain links TRBV2 to TRBJ1-6; D gene unclear. Germline CDR1 and CDR2: SNHLY and FYNNEI. The ends were cut back, 4 bases at V and 9 bases at J, with 16 bases in the middle. The CDR3 totals 15 residues.

This rearrangement joins TRBV10-3 to TRBJ1-2, with TRBD1 as a possible D gene (5 bases). The CDR3 has 15 residues. The V gene's germline CDR1 is ENHRY and CDR2 SYGVKD. The germline V and J ends were trimmed by 0 bases and 6 bases, with 14 bases remaining between them. The CDR3, as DNA: TGTGCCATCAGTGAGTCGCTTTGGCAGGGAAATGGCTACACCTTC. Protein sequence: CAISESLWQGNGYTF.

This chain joins TRBV10-3 and TRBJ1-5; D uncertain. Germline V CDR1 and CDR2: ENHRY, SYGVKD. V lost 2 bases, J lost 4 bases, and 6 bases lay in between. There are 13 residues in the CDR3. DNA for the CDR3: TGTGCCATCAGTGAGCCGGGAAATCAGCCCCAGCATTTT. Translated, it gives CAISEPGNQPQHF.

The rearrangement joins TRBV3-1 (or the pseudogene TRBV3-2) to TRBJ1-5; D unclear. Germline V gene data show CDR1 as LGHDT and CDR2 as YNNKEL (reference sequence). The CDR3 extends over 16 amino acids. V gave up 3 bases and J gave up 2 bases, with 14 bases separating them. In DNA, the CDR3 is TGTGCCAGCAGCCAGAAGGGAGGGAGTGGCAATCAGCCCCAGCATTTT. Translation gives CASSQKGGSGNQPQHF.

The chain couples TRBV10-3 to TRBJ2-7, with TRBD2 matching over 13 bases. Losses at the gene ends were 4 bases for V and 6 bases for J; bases not matched to a gene: 6. Germline CDR1 reads ENHRY; CDR2 reads SYGVKD. The CDR3 spans 15 residues. The CDR3 coding sequence is TGTGCCATCAGTGGCCAACTAGCGGGAGGGACCGAGCAGTACTTC. Translated: CAISGQLAGGTEQYF.

The rearrangement links TRBV5-1 to TRBJ2-1; D gene ambiguous. Trimming shortened V by 0 bases and J by 14 bases, and 9 bases separated the two germline ends. The germline gives CDR1 SGHRS, CDR2 YFSETQ. The CDR3 spans 11 residues. DNA of the CDR3: TGCGCCAGCAGCTTGGGGCAGTATAAGTTCTTC. It specifies CASSLGQYKFF.

The rearrangement links TRBV18 to TRBJ2-7; D is uncertain. The CDR3 has 13 amino acids. V was pared by 1 base and J by 1 base, with 5 bases between. Germline lookup yields CDR1 KGHSH and CDR2 LQKENI. CDR3: CASSPQASYEQYF. CDR3 DNA: TGTGCCAGCTCACCACAAGCTTCCTACGAGCAGTACTTC.

The genes are TRBV19 and TRBJ2-5; 10 nucleotides align to TRBD1. Germline-derived CDR1 and CDR2 are LNHDA and SQIVND (reference sequence). The CDR3 sequence is 15 residues long. V gave up 4 bases and J gave up 4 bases; unmatched junction bases: 6. CDR3 bases: TGTGCCAGTAGTACGGGACAGGGGCGTTTAGAGACCCAGTACTTC. It yields the protein CASSTGQGRLETQYF.

The rearrangement links TRBV3-1 (or the pseudogene TRBV3-2) to TRBJ2-5, with D perhaps TRBD2 (6 bases). The CDR3 extends over 16 amino acids. Germline V gene lookup returns CDR1 LGHDT and CDR2 YNNKEL (reference sequence). Trimming removed 2 bases from V and 5 bases from J, with 18 bases in between. DNA of the CDR3: TGTGCCAGCAGCCAATATAGCGGAGTGGGATTGGAGACCCAGTACTTC. Protein sequence: CASSQYSGVGLETQYF.